The entry below describes one T cell receptor beta chain. The data belong to a study of T cell responses to AZD1222 COVID-19 vaccine. Pooled together were second doses at about 4 or about 12 weeks. Assay used: immunoSEQ multiplex PCR; TCRdb lists only in-frame clones, some missing. This sample has about 110,000 clones, with about 90% found just once. The V end lost 4 bases, the J end lost 7 bases, and 14 bases lay between the germline ends. Germline CDR1 is SGHRS and CDR2 is YFSETQ. CDR3 size: 14 residues. This receptor was obtained from an adult who received the AZD1222 COVID-19 vaccine. The gene calls are TRBV5-1 and TRBJ2-2; D ambiguous. Source: peripheral blood, taken 28 days after the second AZD1222 dose. Here the CDR3 reads CASSLDGGVGELFF. Written as DNA, the CDR3 is TGCGCCAGCAGCCTAGATGGTGGGGTCGGGGAGCTGTTTTTT.